The entry below describes one T cell receptor beta chain. Its target is unknown. These data originate in a study of T-cell reconstitution after alpha-beta-depleted transplantation in children. Points from the study as a whole: T-cell numbers and diversity, one year after transplant, stemmed largely from T cells that were newly produced. The origin of high day-60 TCRbeta diversity in some patients lay in surviving recipient T cells and thymic progenitors. Several hundred rapidly expanded clones from non-depleted graft cells reportedly supplied alpha-beta T cells about two months post-transplant.

Trimming removed 7 bases from V and 0 bases from J; junction bases left unmatched: 20. From germline, CDR1 is SNHLY and CDR2 FYNNEI. This CDR3 is built from 21 residues. Unique molecular identifiers were used to barcode this TCRbeta library. Each CDR3 protein gets one entry after TCRdb re-called the PCR reads with MiXCR. The table has about 980,000 distinct CDR3 sequences, roughly 31% seen once. This rearrangement joins TRBV2 to TRBJ2-1; 11 bases match TRBD2. Sequences were derived from PBMCs, mostly from graft donor cells, sampled 360 days after TCRalphabeta/CD19-depleted stem cell transplant. The TCR sequence derives from a boy younger than two who had a stem cell transplant for SCID, so the T cells may come from the graft donor. CDR3 loop: CASTNLPLTSGGVNSYNEQFF. DNA for the CDR3: TGTGCCAGCACCAACCTCCCCCTTACTAGCGGGGGCGTCAACTCCTACAATGAGCAGTTCTTC. The variable domain in full, completed from reference TRBV2 and TRBJ2-1, reads EPEVTQTPSHQVTQMGQEVILRCVPISNHLYFYWYRQILGQKVEFLVSFYNNEISEKSEIFDDQFSVERPDGSNFTLKIRSTKLEDSAMYFCASTNLPLTSGGVNSYNEQFFGPGTRLTVL.